These T cell receptor beta chains were read from a single sample in a study of blood T cell repertoires in COVID-19. Data came from immunoSEQ multiplex PCR; TCRdb stores just in-frame clones and leaves some out. The sample lists over 250,000 clones; more than 70% were seen once. Sequencing was done on a sample of PBMCs or T cells enriched from blood (not recorded which). These receptors originate from an older woman in a cohort exposed to, infected with or recovered from COVID-19 (not recorded which). The CDR3 runs from the conserved cysteine through the conserved F or W. D genes are given only for firm matches. Size is stated for part of the rows, as once, few or many counts, or as a class when the clone is expanded.

clone size,V gene,D gene,J gene,CDR3 protein,CDR3 DNA
.,TRBV5-1,.,TRBJ2-3,CASSEPSADTQYF,TGCGCCAGCAGCGAACCCTCCGCGGATACGCAGTATTTT
.,TRBV19,TRBD2,TRBJ2-1,CASSISMAGAEQFF,TGTGCCAGTAGTATTAGTATGGCGGGAGCGGAGCAGTTCTTC
.,TRBV6-5,.,TRBJ2-6,CASLRRGPGANVLTF,TGTGCCAGCCTCCGGAGGGGACCTGGGGCCAACGTCCTGACTTTC
.,TRBV24-1,TRBD1,TRBJ2-2,CATSDWDRAPGELFF,TGTGCCACCAGTGATTGGGACAGGGCCCCCGGGGAGCTGTTTTTT
.,TRBV28,TRBD2,TRBJ2-5,CASSLTSGSETQYF,TGTGCCAGCAGTTTGACTAGCGGGAGTGAGACCCAGTACTTC
once,TRBV12-3/TRBV12-4,TRBD2,TRBJ2-7,CASSLGLAGVVYF,TGTGCCAGCAGCCTAGGACTAGCGGGAGTTGTGTACTTC
.,TRBV30,.,TRBJ2-3,CAWSPESTDTQYF,TGTGCCTGGAGCCCTGAGAGCACAGATACGCAGTATTTT
.,TRBV19,.,TRBJ1-4,CASSITYTNEKLFF,TGTGCCAGTAGTATAACATATACTAATGAAAAACTGTTTTTT
.,TRBV24-1,TRBD1,TRBJ1-1,CATSDWGQGQTEAFF,TGTGCCACCAGTGATTGGGGACAGGGGCAGACTGAAGCTTTCTTT
few,TRBV7-2,TRBD1,TRBJ2-5,CASTPTWDRETQYF,TGTGCCAGCACCCCAACCTGGGACAGGGAGACCCAGTACTTC
once,TRBV28,.,TRBJ2-1,CASSLNIGNEQFF,TGTGCCAGCAGTTTGAATATCGGCAATGAGCAGTTCTTC
once,TRBV7-2,.,TRBJ2-3,CASIPDGGSIVQYF,TGTGCCAGCATCCCTGACGGGGGAAGTATTGTGCAGTATTTT
.,TRBV11-1,.,TRBJ2-3,CASSQVLTDTQYF,TGTGCCAGCAGCCAGGTGTTGACAGATACGCAGTATTTT
.,TRBV6-2/TRBV6-3,TRBD1,TRBJ2-7,CASSPLRDRVYEQYF,TGTGCCAGCAGTCCCCTCCGGGACAGGGTCTACGAGCAGTACTTC
.,TRBV7-8,.,TRBJ2-1,CASSLVSGSPYNEQFF,TGTGCCAGCAGCTTAGTCTCGGGGTCCCCCTACAATGAGCAGTTCTTC
.,TRBV25-1,TRBD2,TRBJ2-2,CASSERDRGLAGTGELFF,TGTGCCAGCAGCGAAAGGGACAGGGGACTAGCGGGTACCGGGGAGCTGTTTTTT
.,TRBV3-1/TRBV3-2,TRBD2,TRBJ2-3,CASSQGSRKGLAGKGGDTQYF,TGTGCCAGCAGCCAAGGGAGTCGCAAGGGACTAGCGGGAAAGGGAGGGGATACGCAGTATTTT
.,TRBV3-1/TRBV3-2,.,TRBJ1-2,CASSQDWNRVYGYTF,TGTGCCAGCAGCCAAGATTGGAACAGAGTCTATGGCTACACCTTC
few,TRBV28,.,TRBJ1-6,CASSFAGVTESSPLHF,TGTGCCAGCAGTTTTGCCGGCGTCACAGAAAGTTCACCCCTCCACTTT
few,TRBV28,TRBD1,TRBJ1-6,CASIRRAGGSDSPLHF,TGTGCCAGCATTCGGAGGGCAGGGGGTAGCGATTCACCCCTCCACTTT
.,TRBV11-2,TRBD1,TRBJ1-1,CASSLGTGGNTEAFF,TGTGCCAGCAGCTTGGGTACAGGGGGCAACACTGAAGCTTTCTTT
.,TRBV9,.,TRBJ2-3,CASSVAVSTDTQYF,TGTGCCAGCAGCGTGGCCGTGAGCACAGATACGCAGTATTTT
.,TRBV14,TRBD1,TRBJ2-5,CASSQVTGIQETQYF,TGTGCCAGCAGCCAAGTGACAGGGATTCAAGAGACCCAGTACTTC
.,TRBV9,TRBD1,TRBJ2-7,CASSAGQGRYEQYF,TGTGCCAGCAGCGCCGGACAGGGGCGGTACGAGCAGTACTTC
.,TRBV28,TRBD1,TRBJ1-5,CASSLGQGAAQPQHF,TGTGCCAGCAGTCTGGGACAGGGGGCGGCTCAGCCCCAGCATTTT
.,TRBV18,.,TRBJ2-2,CASSGTLNTGELFF,TGTGCCAGCTCCGGGACTCTGAACACCGGGGAGCTGTTTTTT
.,TRBV7-2,.,TRBJ2-1,CASSFLDPYNEQFF,TGTGCCAGCAGCTTCCTAGACCCTTACAATGAGCAGTTCTTC
.,TRBV27,TRBD2,TRBJ2-2,CASSWTRAGELFF,TGTGCCAGCAGTTGGACTAGGGCCGGGGAGCTGTTTTTT
.,TRBV5-1,.,TRBJ2-4,CASSLGGQLAKNIQYF,TGCGCCAGCAGCTTGGGTGGGCAGCTAGCCAAAAACATTCAGTACTTC
.,TRBV5-8,TRBD1,TRBJ1-5,CASSLGQGTNQPQHF,TGTGCCAGCAGCCTGGGACAGGGAACTAATCAGCCCCAGCATTTT
.,TRBV12-3/TRBV12-4,.,TRBJ2-2,CASSLQVPGELFF,TGTGCCAGCAGTTTACAGGTACCCGGGGAGCTGTTTTTT